This TCR beta chain is from a study of T cell changes during pregnancy in multiple sclerosis. The repertoire was sequenced with immunoSEQ multiplex PCR; TCRdb's copy has only in-frame clones and lacks some. This table holds 15,000 to 20,000 clones, 80% to 90% found once. CDR1 is SGHRS and CDR2 is YFSETQ in the germline V gene. The CDR3 runs to 16 residues. Trimming took 0 bases from V and 4 from J; bases not matched to a gene: 5. This sequence joins TRBV5-1 and TRBJ2-1; 9 nucleotides line up with TRBD2. The receptor's source is a female donor in good health, enrolled as a control in a pregnancy study. This specimen was CD8+ T cells from peripheral blood mononuclear cells, taken after pregnancy. The CDR3 loop is CASSLASGGQYNEQFF. CDR3 DNA sequence: TGCGCCAGCAGCTTGGCCAGCGGGGGGCAGTACAATGAGCAGTTCTTC.